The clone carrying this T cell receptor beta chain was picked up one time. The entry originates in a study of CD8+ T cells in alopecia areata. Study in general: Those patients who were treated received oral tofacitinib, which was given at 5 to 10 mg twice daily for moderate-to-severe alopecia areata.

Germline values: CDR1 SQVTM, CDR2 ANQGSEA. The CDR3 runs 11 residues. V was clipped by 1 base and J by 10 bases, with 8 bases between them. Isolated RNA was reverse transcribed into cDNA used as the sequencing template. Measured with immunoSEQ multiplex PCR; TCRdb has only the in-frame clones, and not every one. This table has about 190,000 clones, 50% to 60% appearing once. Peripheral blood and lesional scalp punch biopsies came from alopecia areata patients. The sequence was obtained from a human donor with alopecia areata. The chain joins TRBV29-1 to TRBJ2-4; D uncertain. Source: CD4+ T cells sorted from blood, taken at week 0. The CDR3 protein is CSVEVGYIQYF. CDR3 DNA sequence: TGCAGCGTTGAAGTGGGGTATATTCAGTACTTC.